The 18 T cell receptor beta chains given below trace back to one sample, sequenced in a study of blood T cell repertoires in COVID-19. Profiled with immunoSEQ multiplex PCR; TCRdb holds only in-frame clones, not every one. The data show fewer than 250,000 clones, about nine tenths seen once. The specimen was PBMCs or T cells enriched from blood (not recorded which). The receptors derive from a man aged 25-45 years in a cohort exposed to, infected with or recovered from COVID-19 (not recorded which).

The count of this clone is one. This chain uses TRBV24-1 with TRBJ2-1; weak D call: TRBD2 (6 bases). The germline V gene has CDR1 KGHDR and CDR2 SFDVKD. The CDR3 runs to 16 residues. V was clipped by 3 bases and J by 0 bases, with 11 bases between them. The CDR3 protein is CATSDPGESSYNEQFF. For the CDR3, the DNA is TGTGCCACCAGTGATCCGGGGGAAAGCTCCTACAATGAGCAGTTCTTC.

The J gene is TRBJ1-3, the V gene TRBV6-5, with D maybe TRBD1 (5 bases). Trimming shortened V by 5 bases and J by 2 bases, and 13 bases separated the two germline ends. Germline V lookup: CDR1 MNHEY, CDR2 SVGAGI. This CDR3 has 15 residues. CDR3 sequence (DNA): TGTGCCAGCAGTCTTACAGGTGCCCCTGGAAACACCATATATTTT. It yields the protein CASSLTGAPGNTIYF.

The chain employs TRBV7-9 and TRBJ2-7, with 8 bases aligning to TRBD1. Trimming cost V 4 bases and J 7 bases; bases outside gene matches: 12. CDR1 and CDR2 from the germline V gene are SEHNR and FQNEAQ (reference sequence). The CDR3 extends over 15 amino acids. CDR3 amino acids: CASSSSDRGVLEQYF. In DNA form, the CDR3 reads TGTGCCAGCAGCTCCTCAGACAGGGGAGTCCTTGAGCAGTACTTC. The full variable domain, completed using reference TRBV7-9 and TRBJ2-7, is DTGVSQNPRHKITKRGQNVTFRCDPISEHNRLYWYRQTLGQGPEFLTYFQNEAQLEKSRLLSDRFSAERPKGSFSTLEIQRTEQGDSAMYLCASSSSDRGVLEQYFGPGTRLTVT.

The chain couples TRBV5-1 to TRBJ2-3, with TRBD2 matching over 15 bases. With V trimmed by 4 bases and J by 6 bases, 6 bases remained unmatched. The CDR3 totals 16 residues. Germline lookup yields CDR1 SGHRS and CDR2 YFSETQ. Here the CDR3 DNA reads TGCGCCAGCAGCAAGGGACTAGCGGGAGGTGAGGATACGCAGTATTTT. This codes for CASSKGLAGGEDTQYF.

Here the CDR3 reads CASSVGTGGNTEAFF. CDR3 nucleotide sequence: TGCGCCAGCAGCGTAGGGACAGGGGGGAACACTGAAGCTTTCTTT. The chain employs TRBV10-2 and TRBJ1-1, with TRBD1 matching over 11 bases. There are 15 residues in the CDR3. Trimming removed 6 bases from V and 1 base from J; junction bases left unmatched: 4. The germline V gene encodes CDR1 WSHSY and CDR2 SAAADI.

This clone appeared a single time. The chain's CDR3 is CASFDSQADTQYF. CDR3 DNA sequence: TGCGCCAGCTTTGACAGCCAGGCAGATACGCAGTATTTT. The chain combines TRBV5-1 with TRBJ2-3; D perhaps matches TRBD1 (5 bases). The V gene's germline CDR1 is SGHRS and CDR2 YFSETQ. The CDR3 length is 13 residues. Trimming shortened V by 7 bases and J by 4 bases, and 13 bases separated the two germline ends.

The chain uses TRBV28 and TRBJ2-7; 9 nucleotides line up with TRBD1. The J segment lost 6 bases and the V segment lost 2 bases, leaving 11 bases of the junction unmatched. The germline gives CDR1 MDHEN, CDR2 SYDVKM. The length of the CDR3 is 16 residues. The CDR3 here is CASSLTRGTGPGEQYF. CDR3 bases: TGTGCCAGCAGTTTAACCCGGGGGACAGGGCCAGGCGAGCAGTACTTC. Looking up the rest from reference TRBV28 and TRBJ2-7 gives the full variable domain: DVKVTQSSRYLVKRTGEKVFLECVQDMDHENMFWYRQDPGLGLRLIYFSYDVKMKEKGDIPEGYSVSREKKERFSLILESASTNQTSMYLCASSLTRGTGPGEQYFGPGTRLTVT.

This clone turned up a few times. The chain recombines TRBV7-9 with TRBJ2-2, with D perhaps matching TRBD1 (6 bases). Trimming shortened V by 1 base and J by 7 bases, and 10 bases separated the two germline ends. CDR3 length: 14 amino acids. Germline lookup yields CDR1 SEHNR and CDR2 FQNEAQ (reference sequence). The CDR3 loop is CASSLGDTDGELFF. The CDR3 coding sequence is TGTGCCAGCAGCTTAGGGGACACGGACGGGGAGCTGTTTTTT. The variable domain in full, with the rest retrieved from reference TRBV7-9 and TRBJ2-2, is DTGVSQNPRHKITKRGQNVTFRCDPISEHNRLYWYRQTLGQGPEFLTYFQNEAQLEKSRLLSDRFSAERPKGSFSTLEIQRTEQGDSAMYLCASSLGDTDGELFFGEGSRLTVL.

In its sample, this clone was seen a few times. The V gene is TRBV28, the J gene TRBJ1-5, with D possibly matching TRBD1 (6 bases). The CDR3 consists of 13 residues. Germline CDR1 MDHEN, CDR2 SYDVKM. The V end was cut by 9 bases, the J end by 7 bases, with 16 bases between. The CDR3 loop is CASTWGGAQPQHF. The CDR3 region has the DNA TGTGCCAGTACCTGGGGGGGGGCCCAGCCCCAGCATTTT.

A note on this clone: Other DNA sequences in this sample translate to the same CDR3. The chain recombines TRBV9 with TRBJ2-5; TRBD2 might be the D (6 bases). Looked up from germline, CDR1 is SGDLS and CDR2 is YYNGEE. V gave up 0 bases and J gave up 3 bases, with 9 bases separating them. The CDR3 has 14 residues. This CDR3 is CASSVAGGKETQYF. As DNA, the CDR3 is TGTGCCAGCAGCGTAGCAGGCGGGAAAGAGACCCAGTACTTC.

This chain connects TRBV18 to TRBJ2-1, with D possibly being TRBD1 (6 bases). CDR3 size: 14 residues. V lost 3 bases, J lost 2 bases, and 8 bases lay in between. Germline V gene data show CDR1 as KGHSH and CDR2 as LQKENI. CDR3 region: CASSPQGTYNEQFF. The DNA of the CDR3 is TGTGCCAGCTCACCTCAGGGGACCTACAATGAGCAGTTCTTC.

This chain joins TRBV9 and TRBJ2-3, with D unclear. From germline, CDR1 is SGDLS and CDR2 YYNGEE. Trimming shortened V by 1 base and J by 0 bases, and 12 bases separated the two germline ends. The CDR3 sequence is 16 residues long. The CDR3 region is CASSVRGGDSTDTQYF. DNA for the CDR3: TGTGCCAGCAGCGTACGAGGCGGAGATAGCACAGATACGCAGTATTTT.

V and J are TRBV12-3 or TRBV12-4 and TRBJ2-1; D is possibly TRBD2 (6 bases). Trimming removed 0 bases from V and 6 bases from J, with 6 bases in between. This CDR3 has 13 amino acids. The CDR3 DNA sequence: TGTGCCAGCAGTTTAGCGGGGGGCAATGAGCAGTTCTTC. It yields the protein CASSLAGGNEQFF.

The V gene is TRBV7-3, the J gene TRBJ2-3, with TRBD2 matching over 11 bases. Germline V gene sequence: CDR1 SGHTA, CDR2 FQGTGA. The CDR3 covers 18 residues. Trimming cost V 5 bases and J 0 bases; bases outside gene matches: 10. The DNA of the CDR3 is TGTGCCAGCAGCAGGGGGGCTAGCGGGAGGAGGAGCACAGATACGCAGTATTTT. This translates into CASSRGASGRRSTDTQYF. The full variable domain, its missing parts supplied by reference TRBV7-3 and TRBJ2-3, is GAGVSQTPSNKVTEKGKYVELRCDPISGHTALYWYRQSLGQGPEFLIYFQGTGAADDSGLPNDRFFAVRPEGSVSTLKIQRTERGDSAVYLCASSRGASGRRSTDTQYFGPGTRLTVL.

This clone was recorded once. The CDR3 reads CASSDETQGANYGYTF. As DNA, the CDR3 is TGTGCCAGCAGTGATGAAACTCAGGGCGCTAACTATGGCTACACCTTC. This sequence joins TRBV25-1 and TRBJ1-2; D is possibly TRBD1 (5 bases). Trimming shortened V by 3 bases and J by 0 bases, and 14 bases separated the two germline ends. Per germline, CDR1 MGHDK and CDR2 SYGVNS. The CDR3 consists of 16 residues.

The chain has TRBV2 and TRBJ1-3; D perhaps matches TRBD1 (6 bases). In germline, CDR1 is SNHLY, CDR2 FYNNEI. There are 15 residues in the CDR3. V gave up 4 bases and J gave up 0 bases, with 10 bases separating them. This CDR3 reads CASSGDRFSGNTIYF. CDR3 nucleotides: TGTGCCAGCAGTGGTGACAGGTTCTCTGGAAACACCATATATTTT. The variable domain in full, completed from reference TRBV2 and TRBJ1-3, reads EPEVTQTPSHQVTQMGQEVILRCVPISNHLYFYWYRQILGQKVEFLVSFYNNEISEKSEIFDDQFSVERPDGSNFTLKIRSTKLEDSAMYFCASSGDRFSGNTIYFGEGSWLTVV.

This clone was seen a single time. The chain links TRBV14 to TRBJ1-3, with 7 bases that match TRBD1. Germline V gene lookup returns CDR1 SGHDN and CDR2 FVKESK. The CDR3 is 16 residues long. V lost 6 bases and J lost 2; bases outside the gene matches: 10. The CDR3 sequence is CASSRDQGGTGNTIYF. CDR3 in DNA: TGTGCCAGCAGTCGCGATCAGGGGGGCACTGGAAACACCATATATTTT. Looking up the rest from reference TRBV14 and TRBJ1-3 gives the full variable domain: EAGVTQFPSHSVIEKGQTVTLRCDPISGHDNLYWYRRVMGKEIKFLLHFVKESKQDESGMPNNRFLAERTGGTYSTLKVQPAELEDSGVYFCASSRDQGGTGNTIYFGEGSWLTVV.

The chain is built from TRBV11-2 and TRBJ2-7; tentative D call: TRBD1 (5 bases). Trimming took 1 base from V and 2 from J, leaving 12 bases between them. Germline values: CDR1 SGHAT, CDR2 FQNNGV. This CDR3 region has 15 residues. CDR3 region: CASSLAPDSTYEQYF. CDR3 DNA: TGTGCCAGCAGCTTAGCTCCCGACAGCACCTACGAGCAGTACTTC.